Listed here are 30 T cell receptor beta chains from one sample, sequenced in a study of blood T cells in healthy people across ages. PCR was performed a second time for about 7 to 12 cycles using a sample-barcoded 5' primer and a J-beta primer mix. Using its own MiXCR run on the 5' RACE reads, TCRdb lists one record per CDR3 protein. The sample has more than 650,000 distinct CDR3 sequences, 50% to 65% seen once. The sequenced material came from blood. The origin of the receptors is a man at least 80 years old in good health.

This chain joins TRBV27 and TRBJ2-3; 12 nucleotides match TRBD2. V shed 6 bases, J shed 5 bases, and the junction held 3 bases outside the gene matches. This CDR3 spans 14 amino acids. The V gene's germline CDR1 is MNHEY and CDR2 SMNVEV (reference sequence). For the CDR3, the DNA is TGTGCCAGCAGGCCGGGACTAGCGGGAGATACGCAGTATTTT. Translation: CASRPGLAGDTQYF.

The CDR3 nucleotides read TGCAGTGCTAGCCCGGACAGAAAATCCACAGATACGCAGTATTTT. Amino acids: CSASPDRKSTDTQYF. V is TRBV20-1 and J is TRBJ2-3, with D perhaps matching TRBD1 (6 bases). There are 15 residues in the CDR3. Germline V gene data show CDR1 as DFQATT and CDR2 as SNEGSKA (reference sequence). Trimming stripped 3 bases from V and 2 bases from J, with 15 bases between.

This clonotype has a handful of counts. The V gene is TRBV4-2, the J gene TRBJ2-5; the match to TRBD1 covers 11 bases. The closer fit of TRBJ2-7 to the DNA end suggests the J call may be wrong. The CDR3 loop spans 16 amino acids. Per the germline V gene, CDR1 is LGHNA and CDR2 is YNFKEQ. The chain's CDR3 is CASSHITGTGGYEQYF. Written as DNA, the CDR3 is TGTGCCAGCAGCCACATCACCGGGACAGGGGGATACGAGCAGTACTTC.

This CDR3 reads CASSQGVTGGYEQYF. CDR3 nucleotides: TGCGCCAGCAGCCAAGGAGTGACAGGGGGCTACGAGCAGTACTTC. The chain has TRBV4-1 and TRBJ2-7, with 9 bases aligning to TRBD1. V was pared by 1 base and J by 3 bases, with 4 bases of the junction left unmatched. This CDR3 contains 15 residues. From germline, CDR1 is MGHRA and CDR2 YSYEKL.

Remarks on this clonotype: One end of the junction fails to match germline, which may point to a read error. DNA for the CDR3: TGTGCCAGCAGCCGACTAGCGGGAAGGGGGAATGGGCAGTTCTTC. Protein sequence: CASSRLAGRGNGQFF. The chain employs TRBV12-3 or TRBV12-4 and TRBJ2-1, with 11 bases aligning to TRBD2. This CDR3 is built from 15 residues.

This clonotype was observed a few times. The chain employs TRBV20-1 and TRBJ2-7, with D unresolved. CDR1 and CDR2 from the germline V gene are DFQATT and SNEGSKA (reference sequence). Trimming cost V 2 bases and J 4 bases, with 12 bases left between them. The CDR3 is 13 amino acids. The CDR3 DNA is TGCAGTGCTAGATCCGGCGGCAGTTACGAGCAGTACTTC. It is translated as CSARSGGSYEQYF.

Remarks on this clonotype: Mismatch with germline at one junction end may stem from a read error. The gene calls are TRBV24-1 and TRBJ2-6; tentative D call: TRBD1 (6 bases). The CDR3 is 17 amino acids. Germline CDR1 and CDR2: KGHDR and SFDVKD. CDR3 protein: CATSDLRGGAGANVLTF. CDR3 coding DNA: TGTGCCACCAGTGATTTAAGAGGGGGTGCTGGAGCCAACGTCCTGACTTTC.

Only a few counts were recorded for this clonotype. This chain joins TRBV20-1 and TRBJ2-5, with 9 bases fitting TRBD1. V lost 2 bases and J lost 5; bases outside the gene matches: 6. This CDR3 is built from 14 residues. Per the germline V gene, CDR1 is DFQATT and CDR2 is SNEGSKA (reference sequence). CDR3 sequence: CSARTTGGKETQYF. The CDR3 DNA sequence: TGCAGTGCTAGAACTACAGGGGGCAAGGAGACCCAGTACTTC.

The chain links TRBV7-8 to TRBJ2-5; D could derive from TRBD1 or TRBD2 (5 bases each). V was pared by 5 bases and J by 11 bases, with 21 bases between. Per the germline V gene, CDR1 is SGHVS and CDR2 is FQNEAQ. This CDR3 has 14 residues. The CDR3 loop is CASSGAGRIHEQYF. In DNA form, the CDR3 reads TGTGCCAGCAGCGGGGCGGGCCGTATTCATGAGCAGTACTTC.

This chain uses TRBV20-1 with TRBJ2-5; unclear D gene. Trimming took off 2 bases at V and 1 base at J, with 11 bases between the two ends. The germline CDR1 and CDR2 sequences are DFQATT and SNEGSKA (reference sequence). The CDR3 has 14 amino acids. The CDR3 is CSARLRVFQETQYF. The CDR3 DNA follows: TGCAGTGCTAGACTAAGGGTATTCCAAGAGACCCAGTACTTC.

This chain connects TRBV20-1 to TRBJ2-5, with D hard to call. In germline, CDR1 is DFQATT, CDR2 SNEGSKA (reference sequence). CDR3 length equals 12 residues. The ends were cut back, 1 base at V and 5 bases at J, with 8 bases in the middle. In nucleotides, the CDR3 is TGCAGTGCTAGAGTGGGGTGGGAGACCCAGTACTTC. This sequence encodes CSARVGWETQYF.

This clonotype was found a few times. The V call is TRBV29-1, the J call TRBJ2-3; 9 nucleotides match TRBD2. With 3 bases clipped from V and 4 bases from J, the junction kept 5 bases outside the gene matches. This CDR3 region has 14 residues. CDR1 is SQVTM, CDR2 ANQGSEA, per germline. CDR3 sequence (DNA): TGCAGCGTTGACCGTGCGGGAGGGTCAGATACGCAGTATTTT. Protein: CSVDRAGGSDTQYF.

CDR3 sequence (DNA): TGCAGTGCTCGCACGGAGAAAGGTGCAGATACGCAGTATTTT. It yields the protein CSARTEKGADTQYF. The genes are TRBV20-1 and TRBJ2-3; D is undetermined. The CDR3 has 14 residues. The germline V and J ends were trimmed by 5 bases and 4 bases, with 16 bases remaining between them. Germline V gene sequence: CDR1 DFQATT, CDR2 SNEGSKA (reference sequence).

This clonotype has a handful of counts. The V gene is TRBV9, the J gene TRBJ2-5; no definite D call. Germline lookup yields CDR1 SGDLS and CDR2 YYNGEE. V shed 3 bases and J shed 3 bases, with 9 bases lying between them. CDR3 length: 13 residues. CDR3 protein: CASSANLKETQYF. CDR3 bases: TGTGCCAGCAGCGCCAACCTTAAAGAGACCCAGTACTTC.

The chain links TRBV16 to TRBJ2-5; D uncertain. The end of the DNA fits TRBJ2-7 better, so the J call may be wrong. From germline, CDR1 is KGHSY and CDR2 FQNENV. The CDR3 runs to 13 residues. CDR3 amino acids: CASSQSMGFEQYF. The CDR3 DNA follows: TGTGCCAGCAGCCAATCGATGGGCTTCGAGCAGTACTTC.

Only a few counts were recorded for this clonotype. The chain has TRBV4-1 and TRBJ1-2; D is undetermined. The CDR3 length is 14 residues. The germline gives CDR1 MGHRA, CDR2 YSYEKL. Trimming left V 1 base short and J 8 bases short, with 14 bases between. CDR3 nucleotides: TGCGCCAGCAGCCAAGTACAGTTTGTCTCCGGCTACACCTTC. This codes for CASSQVQFVSGYTF.

The V call is TRBV7-2, the J call TRBJ1-1; D gene ambiguous. Trimming stripped 5 bases from V and 4 bases from J, with 14 bases between. CDR3 length: 14 residues. Per the germline V gene, CDR1 is SGHTA and CDR2 is FQGNSA. The CDR3 here is CASSRPGVGTEAFF. For the CDR3, the DNA is TGTGCCAGCAGCCGTCCCGGGGTGGGCACTGAAGCTTTCTTT.

The chain uses TRBV2 and TRBJ2-1, with unresolved D. Germline V CDR1 and CDR2: SNHLY, FYNNEI. With 7 bases removed from V and 6 bases from J, the gap between germline ends came to 10 bases. The CDR3 sequence is 12 residues long. The CDR3 sequence is CASKARLNEQFF. The CDR3 DNA reads TGTGCCAGCAAAGCCAGACTCAATGAGCAGTTCTTC. The full variable domain, with the rest looked up from reference TRBV2 and TRBJ2-1, is EPEVTQTPSHQVTQMGQEVILRCVPISNHLYFYWYRQILGQKVEFLVSFYNNEISEKSEIFDDQFSVERPDGSNFTLKIRSTKLEDSAMYFCASKARLNEQFFGPGTRLTVL.

The J gene is TRBJ2-4, the V gene TRBV20-1; 8 nucleotides align to TRBD2. Judging by the DNA end, TRBJ2-7 fits better; the J call may be wrong. This CDR3 is 18 amino acids long. Germline CDR1 reads DFQATT; CDR2 reads SNEGSKA (reference sequence). This chain's CDR3 is CSARDLSRGGHSRYEQYF. CDR3 in DNA: TGCAGTGCTAGAGATCTCTCCCGGGGGGGCCATTCCAGGTACGAGCAGTACTTC.

The V and J genes are TRBV5-1 and TRBJ1-2; tentative D call: TRBD1 (6 bases). Between the trimmed V and J ends, which lost 3 bases and 3 bases, there was a span of 18 bases. The CDR3 covers 16 residues. Germline assignment: CDR1 SGHRS and CDR2 YFSETQ. The CDR3 reads CASSSGLAGVDYGYTF. The CDR3 DNA reads TGCGCCAGCAGCTCTGGATTGGCAGGGGTTGACTATGGCTACACCTTC.

CDR3 loop: CASSYMRDLAKNIQYF. The CDR3 DNA follows: TGTGCCAGCAGTTACATGAGAGATCTAGCCAAAAACATTCAGTACTTC. The chain combines TRBV12-3 or TRBV12-4 with TRBJ2-4; D remains ambiguous. V lost 4 bases to trimming and J lost 0 bases, with 13 bases between them. CDR3 length: 16 residues.

The sample holds a few counts of this clonotype. The CDR3 nucleotides are TGCGCCAGCAGCTCGTTAGCGGACAATGAGCAGTTCTTC. It is translated as CASSSLADNEQFF. The chain recombines TRBV5-1 with TRBJ2-1; D perhaps matches TRBD2 (6 bases). CDR1 SGHRS and CDR2 YFSETQ come from the germline V gene. The CDR3 runs to 13 residues. Trimming stripped 3 bases from V and 5 bases from J, with 9 bases between.

The rearrangement joins TRBV6-4 to TRBJ2-4; 8 bases are a match to TRBD1. The CDR3 is 14 residues long. CDR1 and CDR2 from the germline V gene are MRHNA and SNTAGT. Losses at the gene ends were 8 bases for V and 15 bases for J; bases not matched to a gene: 18. The CDR3 is CASVADRGPWEWYF. The CDR3 DNA is TGTGCCAGCGTAGCTGACAGGGGACCTTGGGAGTGGTACTTC.

Regarding this clonotype: Germline is not matched at one junction end, which may reflect a read error. The chain carries TRBV20-1 and TRBJ2-3, with 9 bases fitting TRBD2. Germline CDR1 reads DFQATT; CDR2 reads SNEGSKA (reference sequence). The CDR3 has 20 residues. As DNA, the CDR3 is TGCAGTCCTAGAGGGCCACCAAGAGGGATCGGCGGGGGGGGCACAGATACGCAGTATTTT. Protein: CSPRGPPRGIGGGGTDTQYF.

This clonotype showed up just a few times. The CDR3 DNA reads TGTGCCAGCAGCTTATGGAGTGAAGCTTTCTTT. Protein sequence: CASSLWSEAFF. The V call is TRBV11-2, the J call TRBJ1-1, with D unresolved. Germline values: CDR1 SGHAT, CDR2 FQNNGV. V shed 2 bases and J shed 7 bases, with 5 bases lying between them. The CDR3 consists of 11 residues. The variable domain in full, completed from reference TRBV11-2 and TRBJ1-1, reads EAGVAQSPRYKIIEKRQSVAFWCNPISGHATLYWYQQILGQGPKLLIQFQNNGVVDDSQLPKDRFSAERLKGVDSTLKIQPAKLEDSAVYLCASSLWSEAFFGQGTRLTVV.

The J gene is TRBJ2-3, the V gene TRBV7-9; D is possibly TRBD2 (6 bases). The V gene's germline CDR1 is SEHNR and CDR2 FQNEAQ (reference sequence). There are 16 residues in the CDR3. V lost 0 bases and J lost 14, with 24 bases in between. The CDR3 protein is CASSLAGGMWHRYAYF. Here the CDR3 DNA reads TGTGCCAGCAGCTTAGCCGGCGGGATGTGGCACAGATACGCGTATTTT.

This clonotype appeared a few times. This chain links TRBV12-3 or TRBV12-4 with TRBJ2-7, with 8 bases that match TRBD2. This CDR3 is built from 13 residues. After removal of 4 bases from V and 5 bases from J, the junction contained 4 bases not matched to a gene. The CDR3 is CASSSGTRDEQYF. The DNA for the CDR3 is TGTGCCAGCAGTTCCGGGACTAGGGACGAGCAGTACTTC.

This chain links TRBV7-2 with TRBJ2-7; possible D gene TRBD2, 7 bases. V was clipped by 1 base and J by 1 base, with 20 bases between them. In germline, CDR1 is SGHTA, CDR2 FQGNSA. The CDR3 runs to 18 residues. As DNA, the CDR3 is TGTGCCAGCAGCTTAGTGGGGGGCTCTAGCGGCCTTTCCTACGAGCAGTACTTC. Residues: CASSLVGGSSGLSYEQYF.

The chain recombines TRBV4-1 with TRBJ2-7; D is perhaps TRBD2 (5 bases). This CDR3 comprises 15 residues. Per the germline V gene, CDR1 is MGHRA and CDR2 is YSYEKL. With 1 base removed from V and 2 bases from J, the gap between germline ends came to 12 bases. Written as DNA, the CDR3 is TGCGCCAGCAGCCAAGGTCCTAGCCCACCCTACGAGCAGTACTTC. Its protein product is CASSQGPSPPYEQYF.

V gene TRBV15 combines with J gene TRBJ2-7; the D call may be TRBD1 or TRBD2 (5 bases each). V shed 5 bases and J shed 1 base, with 15 bases lying between them. CDR3 length equals 15 residues. Germline CDR1 and CDR2: LNHNV and YYDKDF (reference sequence). This chain's CDR3 is CATSARDRSSYEQYF. The DNA for the CDR3 is TGTGCCACCAGCGCTCGGGACCGATCATCCTACGAGCAGTACTTC.